This TCR beta chain was retrieved from a study of blood T cells in healthy people across ages. Study overall: About one barcoded beta molecule per two T cells came from capture by template switching.

Using a J-beta primer mix together with a sample-barcoded 5' primer, a second PCR was run for about 7 to 12 cycles. MiXCR, run by TCRdb on the 5' RACE reads, gives a single entry per CDR3 protein. The sample includes about 1.4 million distinct CDR3 sequences, roughly 60% of them seen just once. V was shortened by 7 bases and J by 2 bases, with 16 bases between the two germline ends. This CDR3 region has 14 residues. Per germline, CDR1 SGHRS and CDR2 YFSETQ. This clonotype was obtained from a man between 18 and 35 years old in good health. This chain uses TRBV5-1 with TRBJ2-7; the D gene is possibly TRBD2 (6 bases). Specimen: blood. CDR3 nucleotides: TGCGCCAGCCGAATCGGGGACTCTCCCTACGAGCAGTACTTC. This translates into CASRIGDSPYEQYF.